This T cell receptor (beta chain) was sequenced in a study of T cell responses to AZD1222 COVID-19 vaccine. Findings and limits, study-wide: A rise in Spike-specific TCR breadth and depth followed two AZD1222 doses. Nearly half of the spike-specific TCRs reportedly recognize variant regions that carry no mutations. Donors were largely white British and mainly female; clonal diversity was possibly underestimated.

The CDR3 runs to 14 residues. V was trimmed by 4 bases and J by 10 bases, leaving 15 bases between them. Germline CDR1 reads SGHNT; CDR2 reads YYREEE (reference sequence). Repertoires were generated with immunoSEQ multiplex PCR, while TCRdb's copy carries only in-frame clones and drops some. The table includes 95,000 to 100,000 clones, 90% detected once. A few counts support this clone. What it binds is unknown. The chain links TRBV5-4 to TRBJ1-6; possible D gene TRBD1, 5 bases. The material was peripheral blood, obtained on day 0 of AZD1222 vaccination. The receptor comes from an adult in good health. The CDR3 loop is CASSLLGAGSPLHF. For the CDR3, the DNA is TGTGCCAGCAGCCTCCTTGGGGCTGGGTCACCCCTCCACTTT.